The T cell receptor beta chain described here comes from a study of cytomegalovirus exposure and HLA in healthy donors. Overall study results and limits: The majority of TCR sequences were rare, yet some public TCRs appeared in many donors. What TCR beta sequences reportedly achieved was accurate prediction of HLA-A and HLA-B alleles in most subjects.

In regard to this clone: As yet, its antigen is unknown. The sample contains more than one DNA sequence encoding this CDR3.

The PCR employed 60 Vbeta primers together with 13 Jbeta primers. The method was immunoSEQ multiplex PCR; TCRdb's version includes in-frame clones alone and lacks a portion of them. Altogether about 120,000 clones are present, about 8.6% being singletons, with the ten largest covering 5% to 6.5%. The CDR3 has 16 residues. With 0 bases clipped from V and 1 base from J, the junction kept 1 base outside the gene matches. Germline CDR1 and CDR2: MRHNA and SNTAGT. The TCR originated in a middle-aged woman in good health and CMV-seropositive. The V and J genes are TRBV6-4 and TRBJ2-3; 10 bases are a match to TRBD2. The sequenced material came from PBMCs. For the CDR3, the DNA is TGTGCCAGCAGTGACTCGAGCGGGGGGGGCACAGATACGCAGTATTTT. Translation: CASSDSSGGGTDTQYF.